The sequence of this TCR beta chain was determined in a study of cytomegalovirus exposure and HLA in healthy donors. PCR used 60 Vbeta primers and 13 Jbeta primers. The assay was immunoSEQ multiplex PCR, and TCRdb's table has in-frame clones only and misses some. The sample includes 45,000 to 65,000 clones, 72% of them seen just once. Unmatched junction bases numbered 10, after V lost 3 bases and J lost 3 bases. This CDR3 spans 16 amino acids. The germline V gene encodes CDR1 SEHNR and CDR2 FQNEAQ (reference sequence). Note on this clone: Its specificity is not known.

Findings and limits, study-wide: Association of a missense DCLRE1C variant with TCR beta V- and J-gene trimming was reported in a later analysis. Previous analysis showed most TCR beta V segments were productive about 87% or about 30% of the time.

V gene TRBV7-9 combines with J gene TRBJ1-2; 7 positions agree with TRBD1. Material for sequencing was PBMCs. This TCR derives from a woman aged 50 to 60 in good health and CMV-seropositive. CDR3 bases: TGTGCCAGCAGCTTCCCGGACAGGCCCAGCGACTATGGCTACACCTTC. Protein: CASSFPDRPSDYGYTF.